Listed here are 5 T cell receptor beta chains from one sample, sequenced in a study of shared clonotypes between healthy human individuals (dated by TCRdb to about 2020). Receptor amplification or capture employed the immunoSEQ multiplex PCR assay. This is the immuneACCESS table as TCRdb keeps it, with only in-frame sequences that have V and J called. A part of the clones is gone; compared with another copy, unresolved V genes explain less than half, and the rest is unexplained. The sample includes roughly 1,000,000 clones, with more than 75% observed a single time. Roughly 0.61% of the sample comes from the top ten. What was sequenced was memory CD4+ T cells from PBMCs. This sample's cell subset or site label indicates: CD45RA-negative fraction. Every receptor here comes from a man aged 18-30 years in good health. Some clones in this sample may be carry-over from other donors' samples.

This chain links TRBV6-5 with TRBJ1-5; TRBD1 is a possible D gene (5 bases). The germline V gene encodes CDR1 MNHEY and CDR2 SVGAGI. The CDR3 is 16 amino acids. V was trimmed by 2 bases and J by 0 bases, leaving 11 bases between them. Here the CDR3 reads CASSYGGVNSNQPQHF. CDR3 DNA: TGTGCCAGCAGTTACGGGGGGGTTAATAGCAATCAGCCCCAGCATTTT.

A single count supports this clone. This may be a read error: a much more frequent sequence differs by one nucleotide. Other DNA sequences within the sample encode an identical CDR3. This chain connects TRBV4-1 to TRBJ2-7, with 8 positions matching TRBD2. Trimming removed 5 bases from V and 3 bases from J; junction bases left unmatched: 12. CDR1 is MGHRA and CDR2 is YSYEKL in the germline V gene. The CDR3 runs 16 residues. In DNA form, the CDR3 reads TGCGCCAGCAGCAATCCAACTAGCGGAAAATACTACGAGCAGTACTTC. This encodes CASSNPTSGKYYEQYF.

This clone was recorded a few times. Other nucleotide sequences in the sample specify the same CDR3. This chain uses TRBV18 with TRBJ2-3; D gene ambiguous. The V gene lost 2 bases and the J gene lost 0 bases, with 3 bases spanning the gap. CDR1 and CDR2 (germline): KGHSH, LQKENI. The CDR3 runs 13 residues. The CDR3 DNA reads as TGTGCCAGCTCACCAATTAGCACAGATACGCAGTATTTT. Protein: CASSPISTDTQYF. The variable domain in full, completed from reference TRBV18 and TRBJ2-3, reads NAGVMQNPRHLVRRRGQEARLRCSPMKGHSHVYWYRQLPEEGLKFMVYLQKENIIDESGMPKERFSAEFPKEGPSILRIQQVVRGDSAAYFCASSPISTDTQYFGPGTRLTVL.

Here the CDR3 DNA reads TGTGCCAGCAGTGAGTCCACAGGGAGGTTTCAAGAGACCCAGTACTTC. Translated: CASSESTGRFQETQYF. The chain combines TRBV2 with TRBJ2-5; perhaps D is TRBD1 or TRBD2 (6 bases each). The V gene's germline CDR1 is SNHLY and CDR2 FYNNEI. Trimming took 3 bases from V and 2 from J, leaving 16 bases between them. The CDR3 extends over 16 amino acids.

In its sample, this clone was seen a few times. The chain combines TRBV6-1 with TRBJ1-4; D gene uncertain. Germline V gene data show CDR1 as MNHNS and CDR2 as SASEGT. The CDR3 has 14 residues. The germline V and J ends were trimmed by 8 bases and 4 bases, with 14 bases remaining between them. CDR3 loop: CASVGQPLNEKLFF. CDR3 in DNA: TGTGCCAGCGTAGGCCAGCCACTTAATGAAAAACTGTTTTTT.